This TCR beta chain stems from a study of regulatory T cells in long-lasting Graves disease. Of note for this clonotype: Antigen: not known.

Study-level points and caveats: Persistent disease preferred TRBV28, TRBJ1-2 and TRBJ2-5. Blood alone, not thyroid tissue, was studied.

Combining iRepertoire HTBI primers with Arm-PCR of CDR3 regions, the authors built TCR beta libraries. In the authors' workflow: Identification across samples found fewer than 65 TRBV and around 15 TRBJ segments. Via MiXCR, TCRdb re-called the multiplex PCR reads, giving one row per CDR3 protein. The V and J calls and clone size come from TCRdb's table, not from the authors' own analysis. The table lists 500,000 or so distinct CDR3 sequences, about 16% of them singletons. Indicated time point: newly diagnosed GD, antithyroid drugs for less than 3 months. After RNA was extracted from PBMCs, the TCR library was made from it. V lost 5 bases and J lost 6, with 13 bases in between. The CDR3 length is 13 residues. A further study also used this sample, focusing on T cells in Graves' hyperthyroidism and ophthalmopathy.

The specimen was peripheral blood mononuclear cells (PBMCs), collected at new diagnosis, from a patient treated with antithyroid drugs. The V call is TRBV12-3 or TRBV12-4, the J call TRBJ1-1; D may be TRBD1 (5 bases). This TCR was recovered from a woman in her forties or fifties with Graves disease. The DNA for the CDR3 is TGTGCCAGCAGTCCCCTAGGGGTCCCTGAAGCTTTCTTT. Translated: CASSPLGVPEAFF.